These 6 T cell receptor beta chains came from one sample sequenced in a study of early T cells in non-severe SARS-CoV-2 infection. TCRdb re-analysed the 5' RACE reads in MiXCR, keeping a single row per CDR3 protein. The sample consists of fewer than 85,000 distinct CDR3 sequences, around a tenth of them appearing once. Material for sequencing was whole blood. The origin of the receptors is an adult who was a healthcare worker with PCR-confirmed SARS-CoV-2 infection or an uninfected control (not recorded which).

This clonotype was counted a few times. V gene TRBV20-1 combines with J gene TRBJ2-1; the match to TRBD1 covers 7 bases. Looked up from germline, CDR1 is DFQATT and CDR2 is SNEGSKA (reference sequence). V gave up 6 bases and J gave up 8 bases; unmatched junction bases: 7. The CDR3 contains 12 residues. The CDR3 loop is CSALRQGHEQFF. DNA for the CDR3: TGCAGTGCGCTCCGACAGGGTCATGAGCAGTTCTTC.

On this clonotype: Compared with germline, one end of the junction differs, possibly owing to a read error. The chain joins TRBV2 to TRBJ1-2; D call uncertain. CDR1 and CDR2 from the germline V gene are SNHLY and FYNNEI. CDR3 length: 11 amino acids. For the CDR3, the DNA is TGTGCCAGCAACTCGGAGCACCTGCACCACTTC. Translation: CASNSEHLHHF.

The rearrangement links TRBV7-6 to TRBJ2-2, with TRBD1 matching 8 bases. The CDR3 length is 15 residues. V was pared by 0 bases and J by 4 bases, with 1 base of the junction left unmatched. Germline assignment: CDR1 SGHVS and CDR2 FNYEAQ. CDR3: CASSLAQGGTGELFF. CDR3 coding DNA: TGTGCCAGCAGCTTAGCACAGGGGGGCACCGGGGAGCTGTTTTTT.

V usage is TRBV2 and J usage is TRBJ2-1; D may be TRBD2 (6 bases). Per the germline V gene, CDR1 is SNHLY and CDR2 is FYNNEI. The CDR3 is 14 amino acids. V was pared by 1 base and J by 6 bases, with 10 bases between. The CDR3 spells CASSEGGLRNEQFF. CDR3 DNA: TGTGCCAGCAGTGAAGGGGGACTCCGCAATGAGCAGTTCTTC. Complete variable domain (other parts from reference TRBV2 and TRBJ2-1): EPEVTQTPSHQVTQMGQEVILRCVPISNHLYFYWYRQILGQKVEFLVSFYNNEISEKSEIFDDQFSVERPDGSNFTLKIRSTKLEDSAMYFCASSEGGLRNEQFFGPGTRLTVL.

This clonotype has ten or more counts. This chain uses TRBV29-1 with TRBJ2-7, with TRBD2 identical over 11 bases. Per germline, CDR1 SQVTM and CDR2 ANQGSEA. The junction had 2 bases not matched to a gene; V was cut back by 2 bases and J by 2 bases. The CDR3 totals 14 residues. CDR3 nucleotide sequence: TGCAGCGTTGAACTAGCGGGAGGCCCCTACGAGCAGTACTTC. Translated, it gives CSVELAGGPYEQYF.

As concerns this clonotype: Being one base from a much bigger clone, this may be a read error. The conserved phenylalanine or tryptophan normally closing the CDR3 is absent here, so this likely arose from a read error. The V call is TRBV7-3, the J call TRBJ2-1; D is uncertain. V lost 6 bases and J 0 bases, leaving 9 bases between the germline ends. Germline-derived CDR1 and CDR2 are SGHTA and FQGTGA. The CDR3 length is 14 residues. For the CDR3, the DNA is TGTGCCAGCAGGAAGGATAGCTCCTACAATGAGCAGTTCTTG. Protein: CASRKDSSYNEQFL.